Shown below are 8 T cell receptor beta chains from a single sample sequenced in a study of shared clonotypes between healthy human individuals. TCRdb's table, derived via immunoSEQ multiplex PCR, lists solely in-frame clones and lacks some. This sample has about 590,000 clones, with around 95% found just once. CD45RO-negative CD8 cells positively selected for CCR7 made up the naive population, which excluded terminally differentiated effector memory CD45RA+ cells. Sample: naive CD8+ T cells sorted from blood. The source of these receptors is a woman in her twenties or thirties in good health.

The V gene is TRBV21-1, the J gene TRBJ2-7; the D segment call TRBD1 is taken from the table without a DNA check. TRBV21-1 is shown as a pseudogene. The CDR3 spans 14 residues. This CDR3 reads CASSPQDGSYEQYF. For the CDR3, the DNA is TGTGCCAGCAGCCCACAGGACGGCTCCTACGAGCAGTACTTC.

This chain connects TRBV28 to TRBJ2-5; the D gene is possibly TRBD1 (8 bases). The DNA end lines up better with TRBJ2-7; the J call may be wrong. This CDR3 is built from 14 residues. Germline V gene lookup returns CDR1 MDHEN and CDR2 SYDVKM. For the CDR3, the DNA is TGTGCCAGCAGTTTTACAGGGGGGGCCTACGAGCAGTACTTC. This encodes CASSFTGGAYEQYF.

This chain joins TRBV19 and TRBJ1-2; D ambiguous. V lost 1 base and J 4 bases, leaving 7 bases between the germline ends. The CDR3 sequence is 13 residues long. CDR1 LNHDA and CDR2 SQIVND come from the germline V gene (reference sequence). The CDR3 bases are TGTGCCAGTAGTATAGCCGTCTCCTATGGCTACACCTTC. This gives the protein CASSIAVSYGYTF.

This rearrangement joins TRBV6-5 to TRBJ2-7, with 9 bases fitting TRBD1. V dropped 1 base and J dropped 0; count of bases not matched to a gene: 1. Germline values: CDR1 MNHEY, CDR2 SVGAGI. This CDR3 is built from 15 residues. This chain's CDR3 is CASSYLQGASYEQYF. In DNA form, the CDR3 reads TGTGCCAGCAGTTACTTACAGGGGGCCTCCTACGAGCAGTACTTC.

V is TRBV6-1 and J is TRBJ2-7, with D possibly matching TRBD1 (5 bases). CDR1 and CDR2 (germline): MNHNS, SASEGT. V was shortened by 3 bases and J by 5 bases, with 11 bases between the two germline ends. CDR3 length: 13 amino acids. Written as DNA, the CDR3 is TGTGCCAGCAGTGAGACTTGGGGCCACGAGCAGTACTTC. Amino acids: CASSETWGHEQYF.

The genes are TRBV11-2 and TRBJ2-2; D is possibly TRBD1 or TRBD2 (5 bases each). CDR3 length equals 16 residues. V was pared by 2 bases and J by 2 bases, with 12 bases between. Germline V lookup: CDR1 SGHAT, CDR2 FQNNGV. The CDR3 nucleotides read TGTGCCAGCAGCTTATCAGACGGGGCTAACACCGGGGAGCTGTTTTTT. This translates into CASSLSDGANTGELFF.

V and J are TRBV2 and TRBJ2-5; 10 nucleotides agree with TRBD1. CDR1 is SNHLY and CDR2 is FYNNEI in the germline V gene. J was trimmed by 5 bases and V by 6 bases; bases with no gene match: 9. This CDR3 comprises 15 residues. The CDR3 region has the DNA TGTGCCAGCAGCTGGACCGGGACAGGGGACGAGACCCAGTACTTC. Protein sequence: CASSWTGTGDETQYF. Full variable domain (outside the CDR3, taken from reference TRBV2 and TRBJ2-5): EPEVTQTPSHQVTQMGQEVILRCVPISNHLYFYWYRQILGQKVEFLVSFYNNEISEKSEIFDDQFSVERPDGSNFTLKIRSTKLEDSAMYFCASSWTGTGDETQYFGPGTRLLVL.

On this clone: The sample carries other DNA sequences with the same CDR3. The chain has TRBV5-5 and TRBJ2-7; no definite D call. CDR1 SGHKS and CDR2 YYEKEE come from the germline V gene (reference sequence). CDR3 length equals 14 residues. Deletions cut 0 bases from V and 2 bases from J, with 9 bases between. CDR3 DNA sequence: TGTGCCAGCAGCTTGGGCACTGGAACCTACGAGCAGTACTTC. Translation: CASSLGTGTYEQYF.